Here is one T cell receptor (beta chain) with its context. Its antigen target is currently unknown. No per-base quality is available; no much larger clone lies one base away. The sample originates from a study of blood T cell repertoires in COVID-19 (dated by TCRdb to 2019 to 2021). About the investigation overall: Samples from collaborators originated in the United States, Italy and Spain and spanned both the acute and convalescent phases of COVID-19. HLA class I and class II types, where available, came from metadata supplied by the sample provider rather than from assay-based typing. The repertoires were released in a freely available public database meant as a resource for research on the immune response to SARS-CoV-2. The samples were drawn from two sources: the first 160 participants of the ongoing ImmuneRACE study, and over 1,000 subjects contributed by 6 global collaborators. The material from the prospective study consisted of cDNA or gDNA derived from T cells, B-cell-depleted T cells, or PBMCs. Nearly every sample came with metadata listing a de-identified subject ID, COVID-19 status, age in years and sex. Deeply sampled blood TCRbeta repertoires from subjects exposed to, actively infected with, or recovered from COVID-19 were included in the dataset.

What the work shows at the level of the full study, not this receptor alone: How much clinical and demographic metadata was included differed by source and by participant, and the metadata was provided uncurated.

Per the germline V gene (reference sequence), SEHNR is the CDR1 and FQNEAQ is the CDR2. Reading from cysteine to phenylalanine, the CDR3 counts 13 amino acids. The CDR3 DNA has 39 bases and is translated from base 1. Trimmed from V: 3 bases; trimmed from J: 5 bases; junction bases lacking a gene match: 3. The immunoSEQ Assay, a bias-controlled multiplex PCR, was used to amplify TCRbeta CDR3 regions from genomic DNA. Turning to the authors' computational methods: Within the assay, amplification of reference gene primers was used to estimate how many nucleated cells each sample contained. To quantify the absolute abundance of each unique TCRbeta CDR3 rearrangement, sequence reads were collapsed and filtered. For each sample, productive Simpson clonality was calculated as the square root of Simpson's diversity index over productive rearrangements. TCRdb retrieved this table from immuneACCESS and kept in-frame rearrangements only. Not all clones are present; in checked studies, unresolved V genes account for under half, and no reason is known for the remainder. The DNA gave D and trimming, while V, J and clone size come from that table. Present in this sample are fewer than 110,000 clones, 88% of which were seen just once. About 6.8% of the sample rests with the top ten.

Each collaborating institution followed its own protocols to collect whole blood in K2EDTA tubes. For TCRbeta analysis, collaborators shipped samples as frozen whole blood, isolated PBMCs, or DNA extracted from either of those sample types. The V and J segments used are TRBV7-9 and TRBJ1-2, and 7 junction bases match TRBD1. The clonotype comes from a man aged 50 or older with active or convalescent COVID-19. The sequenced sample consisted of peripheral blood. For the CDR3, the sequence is CASSLGQLYGYTF. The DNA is TGTGCCAGCAGCTTGGGACAGCTTTATGGCTACACCTTC.